Below are 7 T cell receptor beta chains sequenced from a single sample in a study of CD8+CD57+ T cells in acquired aplastic anemia. CD8+CD57+ cell expansion had been shown by flow cytometry in patients chosen for sequencing. The template for TCR beta VDJ and CDR3 sequence profiling was genomic DNA. MiXCR was run by TCRdb on the reads, yielding one entry per CDR3 protein. The sample yields fewer than 85,000 distinct CDR3 sequences, 70% seen once. Material: sorted CD4+, CD8+, or CD8+CD57+ T cells (not recorded which) from PBMCs. All receptors come from a human donor with aplastic anemia.

The chain has TRBV10-2 and TRBJ2-3; 8 nucleotides align to TRBD2. CDR3 length: 15 amino acids. From germline, CDR1 is WSHSY and CDR2 SAAADI. The V segment lost 0 bases and the J segment 4 bases; nucleotides outside the gene matches: 3. In DNA form, the CDR3 reads TGCGCCAGCAGTGAGTCCTCGGGGGGGGCAGATACGCAGTATTTT. Encoded protein: CASSESSGGADTQYF.

The rearrangement links TRBV10-3 to TRBJ2-1; TRBD1 agrees at 7 bases. This CDR3 comprises 11 residues. V gave up 8 bases and J gave up 12 bases; unmatched junction bases: 7. The germline CDR1 and CDR2 sequences are ENHRY and SYGVKD. CDR3 region: CAIGTGQRQFF. The CDR3 DNA follows: TGTGCCATCGGTACGGGACAGAGGCAGTTCTTC.

This clonotype was seen a handful of times. This chain connects TRBV29-1 to TRBJ2-7; possibly TRBD2 for D (6 bases). V gave up 7 bases and J gave up 3 bases, with 13 bases separating them. CDR1 and CDR2 (germline): SQVTM, ANQGSEA. This CDR3 has 12 amino acids. CDR3 in amino acids: CSAGPGSYEQYF. The CDR3 coding sequence is TGCAGCGCAGGACCCGGGAGCTACGAGCAGTACTTC.

This clonotype has just one count. The chain is built from TRBV5-1 and TRBJ1-6, with a tentative D call TRBD1 (6 bases). Trimming cost V 4 bases and J 6 bases, with 14 bases left between them. This CDR3 has 15 residues. Germline V lookup: CDR1 SGHRS, CDR2 YFSETQ. CDR3 residues: CASSQGGLGNSPLHF. CDR3 nucleotides: TGCGCCAGCAGCCAAGGGGGGCTCGGTAATTCACCCCTCCACTTT.

The chain uses TRBV7-3 and TRBJ2-3; the D is unclear. V was clipped by 5 bases and J by 5 bases, with 11 bases between them. The CDR3 is 13 residues long. The V gene's germline CDR1 is SGHTA and CDR2 FQGTGA. The CDR3: CASSILGEDTQYF. The DNA for the CDR3 is TGTGCCAGCAGCATTCTAGGTGAAGATACGCAGTATTTT.

The rearrangement links TRBV5-5 to TRBJ2-7; weak D call: TRBD1 (5 bases). The CDR3 is made up of 14 amino acids. Germline V gene lookup returns CDR1 SGHKS and CDR2 YYEKEE (reference sequence). V was shortened by 1 base and J by 1 base, with 9 bases between the two germline ends. For the CDR3, the DNA is TGTGCCAGCAGCTTGACCAGGGATTCCTACGAGCAGTACTTC. Translated: CASSLTRDSYEQYF.

V and J are TRBV20-1 and TRBJ1-1; D is uncertain. Germline V gene data show CDR1 as DFQATT and CDR2 as SNEGSKA (reference sequence). V lost 6 bases to trimming and J lost 0 bases, with 11 bases between them. CDR3 size: 13 residues. CDR3 bases: TGCAGTGCAACGAGGCAATTGAACACTGAAGCTTTCTTT. This sequence encodes CSATRQLNTEAFF.